This passage covers 18 T cell receptor beta chains from one sample sequenced in a study of OX40 agonist ivuxolimab in advanced cancers. Sequenced by immunoSEQ multiplex PCR; TCRdb stores in-frame clones only, minus some. The sample includes some 35,000 clones, around 86% of them seen just once. The starting material was CD4+ or CD8+ T cells sorted from blood, obtained in a trial of the OX40 agonist ivuxolimab. The receptor source for this set is an adult with an advanced solid tumor such as melanoma, head and neck, liver or kidney cancer.

Only one count was recorded for this clone. The rearrangement joins TRBV7-9 to TRBJ1-4, with unresolved D. Germline assignment: CDR1 SEHNR and CDR2 FQNEAQ (reference sequence). CDR3 size: 13 residues. V lost 5 bases and J 5 bases, leaving 9 bases between the germline ends. CDR3 in DNA: TGTGCCAGCAGCCCCGTCACAAATGAAAAACTGTTTTTT. Encoded protein: CASSPVTNEKLFF.

V usage is TRBV15 and J usage is TRBJ2-7; 7 nucleotides agree with TRBD2. CDR3 length: 12 amino acids. J was trimmed by 11 bases and V by 1 base; bases with no gene match: 5. The germline V gene has CDR1 LNHNV and CDR2 YYDKDF (reference sequence). In nucleotides, the CDR3 is TGTGCCACCAGCAGAGTGGGGGGGTCAAAGTACTTC. Translating it yields CATSRVGGSKYF.

The V and J genes are TRBV5-6 and TRBJ1-6, with unresolved D. The V and J ends lost 2 bases and 5 bases respectively, with 11 bases between them. Germline V gene data show CDR1 as SGHDT and CDR2 as YYEEEE. The CDR3 runs 15 residues. DNA for the CDR3: TGTGCCAGCAGCTTCTGGGAGCGAAATAATTCACCCCTCCACTTT. Its translation is CASSFWERNNSPLHF.

V gene TRBV19 combines with J gene TRBJ2-6; D unclear. The V end was cut by 1 base, the J end by 0 bases, with 4 bases between. The CDR3 sequence is 15 residues long. Germline CDR1 is LNHDA and CDR2 is SQIVND (reference sequence). The CDR3 DNA sequence: TGTGCCAGTAGTATAGGGAACTCTGGGGCCAACGTCCTGACTTTC. Its protein is CASSIGNSGANVLTF.

The J gene is TRBJ1-4, the V gene TRBV20-1, with unresolved D. The length of the CDR3 is 11 residues. Germline CDR1 is DFQATT and CDR2 is SNEGSKA (reference sequence). Trimming cost V 4 bases and J 8 bases, with 8 bases left between them. In nucleotides, the CDR3 is TGCAGTGCTATCGGGAACGAAAAACTGTTTTTT. Its translation: CSAIGNEKLFF.

The chain has TRBV9 and TRBJ1-1; D call uncertain. CDR3 size: 11 residues. Germline V lookup: CDR1 SGDLS, CDR2 YYNGEE. The CDR3 loop is CAIRRNTEAFF. DNA of the CDR3: TGTGCTATCAGGCGTAACACTGAAGCTTTCTTT.

The chain recombines TRBV28 with TRBJ2-3; D possibly corresponds to TRBD2 (5 bases). With 5 bases removed from V and 8 bases from J, the gap between germline ends came to 11 bases. Germline CDR1 MDHEN, CDR2 SYDVKM. The CDR3 contains 12 residues. CDR3 sequence: CASSTGSGTQYF. The CDR3 nucleotides read TGTGCCAGCAGTACCGGAAGCGGTACGCAGTATTTT. The entire variable domain, with the rest obtained from reference TRBV28 and TRBJ2-3, is as follows: DVKVTQSSRYLVKRTGEKVFLECVQDMDHENMFWYRQDPGLGLRLIYFSYDVKMKEKGDIPEGYSVSREKKERFSLILESASTNQTSMYLCASSTGSGTQYFGPGTRLTVL.

In its sample, this clone was seen a few times. The gene calls are TRBV20-1 and TRBJ1-5; D is undetermined. V lost 3 bases and J 10 bases, leaving 7 bases between the germline ends. The CDR3 contains 10 residues. CDR1 and CDR2 from the germline V gene are DFQATT and SNEGSKA (reference sequence). CDR3: CSASRIPQHF. For the CDR3, the DNA is TGCAGTGCTAGTCGAATCCCCCAGCATTTT.

DNA of the CDR3: TGTGCCAGCAGCTTACAGACTAGTTTAAGTACGCAGTATTTT. Protein sequence: CASSLQTSLSTQYF. The rearrangement links TRBV7-3 to TRBJ2-3; D is possibly TRBD2 (6 bases). The V and J ends lost 2 bases and 8 bases respectively, with 14 bases between them. CDR1 is SGHTA, CDR2 FQGTGA, per germline. The CDR3 totals 14 residues.

The chain recombines TRBV19 with TRBJ2-5, with a possible D match to TRBD2 (7 bases). The germline V and J ends were trimmed by 4 bases and 0 bases, with 9 bases remaining between them. The CDR3 consists of 14 residues. Germline V gene sequence: CDR1 LNHDA, CDR2 SQIVND (reference sequence). In nucleotides, the CDR3 is TGTGCCAGTAGTAAGGGGGGGTACCAAGAGACCCAGTACTTC. This encodes CASSKGGYQETQYF.

This clone has just a few counts. The chain carries TRBV25-1 and TRBJ2-1; 12 nucleotides align to TRBD2. Germline CDR1 is MGHDK and CDR2 is SYGVNS. Trimming took 8 bases from V and 11 from J; bases not matched to a gene: 10. The CDR3 is 14 amino acids. Here the CDR3 DNA reads TGTGCCAGCGGAAGACTAGCGGGGGAGGTGAAGCAGTTCTTC. This gives the protein CASGRLAGEVKQFF.

This chain uses TRBV4-1 with TRBJ2-3, with TRBD2 matching over 12 bases. Trimming cost V 5 bases and J 0 bases; bases outside gene matches: 9. The CDR3 loop spans 18 amino acids. Germline assignment: CDR1 MGHRA and CDR2 YSYEKL. The CDR3 bases are TGCGCCAGCAGCTCACGGACTAGCGGGGCCTATAGCACAGATACGCAGTATTTT. Residues: CASSSRTSGAYSTDTQYF.

This clone was seen once. The chain carries TRBV20-1 and TRBJ2-5, with D tentatively TRBD1 (6 bases). Germline CDR1 is DFQATT and CDR2 is SNEGSKA (reference sequence). This CDR3 is 11 amino acids long. V was pared by 7 bases and J by 4 bases, with 10 bases between. This CDR3 is CSVDRGETQYF. Written as DNA, the CDR3 is TGCAGTGTGGACAGAGGAGAGACCCAGTACTTC.

The V and J genes are TRBV9 and TRBJ2-7; 7 bases are a match to TRBD1. Per the germline V gene, CDR1 is SGDLS and CDR2 is YYNGEE. Trimming removed 4 bases from V and 2 bases from J; junction bases left unmatched: 9. This CDR3 is 15 amino acids long. CDR3 nucleotide sequence: TGTGCCAGCAGCCCAAGACAGGGCGGCACCTACGAGCAGTACTTC. Amino acids: CASSPRQGGTYEQYF.

The CDR3 nucleotides read TGCGCCAGCAGCTACTCCGGGAGGAACCAAGAGACCCAGTACTTC. Translated: CASSYSGRNQETQYF. The rearrangement joins TRBV5-1 to TRBJ2-5; 7 bases agree with TRBD2. Germline V gives CDR1 SGHRS, CDR2 YFSETQ. The length of the CDR3 is 15 residues. With V trimmed by 3 bases and J by 0 bases, 5 bases remained unmatched.

The rearrangement uses TRBV2 and TRBJ1-5; TRBD1 matches at 9 bases. V trimming: 6 bases; J trimming: 6 bases; junction bases outside the gene matches: 6. The CDR3 has 14 amino acids. Germline CDR1 and CDR2: SNHLY and FYNNEI. Here the CDR3 DNA reads TGTGCCAGCAGGACAGGGGGGGCGGTTCAGCCCCAGCATTTT. It encodes CASRTGGAVQPQHF.

The chain carries TRBV5-6 and TRBJ2-7; no reliable D call. Germline values: CDR1 SGHDT, CDR2 YYEEEE. Trimming removed 5 bases at V and 4 bases at J, with 13 bases between. The CDR3 runs 13 residues. This chain's CDR3 is CASSSEPPYEQYF. The CDR3, as DNA: TGTGCCAGCAGTTCGGAACCGCCATACGAGCAGTACTTC.

The chain joins TRBV14 to TRBJ2-5; D might be TRBD1 (5 bases). This CDR3 has 14 amino acids. CDR1 and CDR2 from the germline V gene are SGHDN and FVKESK. The germline V and J ends were trimmed by 3 bases and 7 bases, with 15 bases remaining between them. CDR3 coding DNA: TGTGCCAGCAGCCAGACTGGGGCGCCGGGGACCCAGTACTTC. Amino acid sequence: CASSQTGAPGTQYF.